This T cell receptor beta chain derives from a study of CD8+ T cells in alopecia areata. This clone has only a few counts. One end of the junction fails to match germline, which may point to a read error. Noted treatment: oral pan-JAK inhibitor, 5-10 mg twice daily. Extracted RNA was reverse transcribed, and the resulting cDNA served as sequencing template. Only in-frame clones appear in the TCRdb table, and some are missing; sequencing was by immunoSEQ multiplex PCR. Here the sample spans roughly 110,000 clones, about three fifths being singletons. The CDR3 runs 12 residues. Germline V gives CDR1 MNHNS, CDR2 SASEGT.

The chain uses TRBV6-1 and TRBJ2-1, with D unresolved. This specimen consisted of CD8+ T cells sorted from blood, obtained at week 24, from a patient treated with tofacitinib. The TCR was taken from a human donor with alopecia areata. CDR3 DNA sequence: TGTGCCATCAGTGACCAGTCCAATGAGCAGTTCTTC. This encodes CAISDQSNEQFF.